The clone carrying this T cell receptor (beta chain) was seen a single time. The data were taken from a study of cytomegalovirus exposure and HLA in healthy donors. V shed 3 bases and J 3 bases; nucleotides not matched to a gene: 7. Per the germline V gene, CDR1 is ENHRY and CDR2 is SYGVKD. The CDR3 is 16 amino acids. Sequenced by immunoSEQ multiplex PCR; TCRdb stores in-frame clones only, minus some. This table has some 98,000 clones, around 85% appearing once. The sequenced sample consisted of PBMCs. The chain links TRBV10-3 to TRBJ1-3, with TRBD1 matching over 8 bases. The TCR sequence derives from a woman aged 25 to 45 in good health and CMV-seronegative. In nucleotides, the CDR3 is TGTGCCATCAGTGACTATGACAGGGGTTATGGAAACACCATATATTTT. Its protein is CAISDYDRGYGNTIYF.